Listed below are T cell receptor beta chains from one sample, sequenced in a study of blood T cell repertoires in COVID-19. This table comes from immunoSEQ multiplex PCR, and its TCRdb copy is limited to in-frame clones, with some not included. The sample shows just under 350,000 clones, roughly 86% of them seen only once. Material for sequencing was peripheral blood. Receptors originate from a woman aged 70-85 years with COVID-19, enrolled during active disease. Each CDR3 is given with its conserved first and last residue. Fields, in order: D gene, J gene, clone size, V gene, CDR3 DNA, CDR3 protein. A D gene is named only where the DNA matches it firmly. The size field is filled for only some rows; it gives once, few, many or a size class.

.	TRBJ1-2	.	TRBV6-4	TGTGCCAGCAGTGAAGGGAGTTATGGCTACACCTTC	CASSEGSYGYTF
TRBD2	TRBJ2-1	.	TRBV7-2	TGTGCCAGCAGCTTAGCCCCTAGCGGGGGGGCCTCGCGGTTCTTC	CASSLAPSGGASRFF
.	TRBJ1-5	once	TRBV7-6	TGTGCCAGCAGCTTAGGGGCTGGTTTGGATAGCAATCAGCCCCAGCATTTT	CASSLGAGLDSNQPQHF
.	TRBJ1-2	.	TRBV5-1	TGCGCCAGCAGCTTTCCAGGGCTCAATGGCTACACCTTC	CASSFPGLNGYTF
.	TRBJ1-1	few	TRBV19	TGTGCCAGTAGGGGCCGCGCCGATAACACTGAAGCTTTCTTT	CASRGRADNTEAFF
.	TRBJ2-1	.	TRBV3-1/TRBV3-2	TGTGCCAGCAGCCGTTCGGGAGGGACAGATTTTGAGCAGTTCTTC	CASSRSGGTDFEQFF
TRBD1	TRBJ2-7	.	TRBV3-1/TRBV3-2	TGTGCCAGCAGTCTAACAGGGGGAAGCTCCTACGAGCAGTACTTC	CASSLTGGSSYEQYF
.	TRBJ2-3	.	TRBV7-2	TGTGCCAGCAGCTTAGAGTGGCGGGCCCCTAGAGATACGCAGTATTTT	CASSLEWRAPRDTQYF
TRBD1	TRBJ1-2	once	TRBV2	TGTGCCAGCAGTGGGGGGACAGGTACGAACTATGGCTACACCTTC	CASSGGTGTNYGYTF
.	TRBJ2-3	.	TRBV28	TGTGCCAGCAGTTTATTCCGCAGTCCTTATACGCAGTATTTT	CASSLFRSPYTQYF
.	TRBJ1-3	.	TRBV29-1	TGCAGCGTTGAAGAATCTGGACAAAGTGGAAACACCATATATTTT	CSVEESGQSGNTIYF
.	TRBJ2-7	.	TRBV4-1	TGCGCCAGCAGCCAAGACAGGTTTACCGAGCAGTACTTC	CASSQDRFTEQYF
.	TRBJ2-2	.	TRBV24-1	TGTGCCACCAGTGCCAAACCAGGAAACACCGGGGAGCTGTTTTTT	CATSAKPGNTGELFF
TRBD2	TRBJ2-7	.	TRBV10-1	TGCGCCAGCAGTGAGTCGGGACTAGCCGCTGAGCAGTACTTC	CASSESGLAAEQYF
.	TRBJ1-2	.	TRBV7-8	TGTGCCAGCAGCTTAGGCAGGGCATATGGCTACACCTTC	CASSLGRAYGYTF
.	TRBJ2-3	.	TRBV4-1	TGCGCCAGCAGCCAAGCCGTCGGAGATACGCAGTATTTT	CASSQAVGDTQYF
.	TRBJ1-2	.	TRBV10-3	TGTGCCATCGATGGCGGAAACTATGGCTACACCTTC	CAIDGGNYGYTF
.	TRBJ2-2	.	TRBV12-3/TRBV12-4	TGTGCCAGCAGTTTGCGTGGCACCGGGGAGCTGTTTTTT	CASSLRGTGELFF
.	TRBJ1-1	.	TRBV5-1	TGCGCCAGCAGCTTGCCGGAGGGTCTTTACACTGAAGCTTTCTTT	CASSLPEGLYTEAFF
.	TRBJ1-1	.	TRBV6-5	TGTGCCAGCACTAAGGGATTTGGGACTAACACTGAAGCTTTCTTT	CASTKGFGTNTEAFF
TRBD1	TRBJ1-4	.	TRBV6-5	TGTGCCAGCAGCGGGACAGGGAAAAGCGAAAAACTGTTTTTT	CASSGTGKSEKLFF
.	TRBJ1-2	.	TRBV28	TGTGCCAGCAGTGGGGGCCAGGGCTACACCTTC	CASSGGQGYTF